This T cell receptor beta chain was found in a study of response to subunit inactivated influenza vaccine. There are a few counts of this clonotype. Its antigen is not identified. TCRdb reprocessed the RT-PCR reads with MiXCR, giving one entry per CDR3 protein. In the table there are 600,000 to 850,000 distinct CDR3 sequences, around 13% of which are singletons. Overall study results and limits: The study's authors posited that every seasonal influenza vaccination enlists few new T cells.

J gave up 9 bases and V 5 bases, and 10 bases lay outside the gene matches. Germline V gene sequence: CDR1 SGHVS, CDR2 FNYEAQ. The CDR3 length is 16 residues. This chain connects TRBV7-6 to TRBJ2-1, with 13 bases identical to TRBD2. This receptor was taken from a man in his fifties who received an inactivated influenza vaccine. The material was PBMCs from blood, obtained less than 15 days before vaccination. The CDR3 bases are TGTGCCAGCAGCCCTTCGACTAGCGGGAGGTTGGGTGAGCAGTTCTTC. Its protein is CASSPSTSGRLGEQFF.